This TCR beta chain is drawn from a study of T cell responses to AZD1222 COVID-19 vaccine. Clones were read by immunoSEQ multiplex PCR, and TCRdb kept only the in-frame ones, dropping some. The sample records about 110,000 clones, over 85% being singletons. Study-wide findings and caveats: The repertoires were collected only after the peak T cell response.

V was shortened by 7 bases and J by 10 bases, with 22 bases between the two germline ends. The CDR3 has 14 amino acids. Germline CDR1 reads MDHEN; CDR2 reads SYDVKM. To note about this clone: Its target is not known.

The sequences come from peripheral blood, collected on day 0 of MenACWY control vaccination. The receptor comes from an adult in good health. The chain has TRBV28 and TRBJ1-1, with D tentatively TRBD1 (5 bases). The CDR3 loop is CASIPSRVIDGAFF. The CDR3 DNA is TGTGCCAGCATCCCCTCCAGGGTGATAGACGGAGCTTTCTTT.